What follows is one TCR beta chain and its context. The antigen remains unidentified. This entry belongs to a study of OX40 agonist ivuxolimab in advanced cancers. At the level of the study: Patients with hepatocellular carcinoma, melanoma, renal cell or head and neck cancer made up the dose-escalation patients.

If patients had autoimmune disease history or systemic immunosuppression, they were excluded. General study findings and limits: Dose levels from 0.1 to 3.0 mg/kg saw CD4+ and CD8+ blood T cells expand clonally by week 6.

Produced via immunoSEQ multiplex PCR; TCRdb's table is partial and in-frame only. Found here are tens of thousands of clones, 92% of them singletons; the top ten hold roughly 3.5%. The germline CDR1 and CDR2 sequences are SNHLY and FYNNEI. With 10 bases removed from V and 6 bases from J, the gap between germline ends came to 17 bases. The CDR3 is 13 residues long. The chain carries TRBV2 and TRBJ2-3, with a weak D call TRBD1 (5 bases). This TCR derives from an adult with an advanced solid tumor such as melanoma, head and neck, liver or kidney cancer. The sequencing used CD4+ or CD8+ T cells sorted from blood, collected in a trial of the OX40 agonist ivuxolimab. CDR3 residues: CATLGALGDTQYF. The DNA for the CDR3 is TGTGCCACCCTTGGGGCCCTTGGGGATACGCAGTATTTT.